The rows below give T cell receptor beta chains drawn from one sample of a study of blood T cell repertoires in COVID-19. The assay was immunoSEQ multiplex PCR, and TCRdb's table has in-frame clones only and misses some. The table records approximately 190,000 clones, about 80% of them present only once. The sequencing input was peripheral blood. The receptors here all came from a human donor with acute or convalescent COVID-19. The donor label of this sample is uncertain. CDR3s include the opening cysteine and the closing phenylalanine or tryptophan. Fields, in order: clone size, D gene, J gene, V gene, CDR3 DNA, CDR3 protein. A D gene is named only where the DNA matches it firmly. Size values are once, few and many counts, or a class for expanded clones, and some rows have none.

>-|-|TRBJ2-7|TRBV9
TGTGCCAGCAGCGTAACCCCGTCAGCGGCTACCTACGAGCAGTACTTC
CASSVTPSAATYEQYF
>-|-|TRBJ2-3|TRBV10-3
TGTGCCATCAGTGAAACGACGGGAGTAGCGGGCACAGATACGCAGTATTTT
CAISETTGVAGTDTQYF
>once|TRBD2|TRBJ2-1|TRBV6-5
TGTGCCAGCAGCCCAACGGGACTAGCGGGCGATGAGCAGTTCTTC
CASSPTGLAGDEQFF
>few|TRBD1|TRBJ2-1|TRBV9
TGTGCCAGCAGCCTCAGGACAGGGTCCTACAATGAGCAGTTCTTC
CASSLRTGSYNEQFF
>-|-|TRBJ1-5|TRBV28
TGTGCCAGCAGTGCCGCCAGGGTTAGCAATCAGCCCCAGCATTTT
CASSAARVSNQPQHF
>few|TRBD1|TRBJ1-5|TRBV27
TGTGCCAGCAGTCCCGCAGGGGGGTTGGGTCAGCCCCAGCATTTT
CASSPAGGLGQPQHF
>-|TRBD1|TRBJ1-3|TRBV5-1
TGCGCCAGCAGCACCGGGACAGAATTAATCTCCACCATATATTTT
CASSTGTELISTIYF
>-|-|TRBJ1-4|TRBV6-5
TGTGCCAGCAGACCCCCAGGGAATGAAAAACTGTTTTTT
CASRPPGNEKLFF
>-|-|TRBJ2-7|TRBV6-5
TGTGCCAGCAGTAAACCCATGGGACTTCCCAACTTC
CASSKPMGLPNF
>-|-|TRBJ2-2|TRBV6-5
TGTGCCAGCACAGGACACGGGACCGGGGAGCTGTTTTTT
CASTGHGTGELFF
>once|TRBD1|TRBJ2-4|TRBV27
TGTGCCAGCAGTTACGGACAGGAGCTAGCCAAAAACATTCAGTACTTC
CASSYGQELAKNIQYF
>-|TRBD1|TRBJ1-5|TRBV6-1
TGTGCCAGCAGTGAAGCGACAGGGGGGTACGGCAATCAGCCCCAGCATTTT
CASSEATGGYGNQPQHF
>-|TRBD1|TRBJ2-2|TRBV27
TGTGCCAGCAGTTACTTGACAGGGGGTAACACCGGGGAGCTGTTTTTT
CASSYLTGGNTGELFF
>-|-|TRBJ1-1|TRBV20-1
TGCAGTGCTAGGGACAACGAAGCTTTCTTT
CSARDNEAFF
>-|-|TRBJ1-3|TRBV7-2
TGTGCCAGCAGCATCAGGGCGTCTACCATATATTTT
CASSIRASTIYF
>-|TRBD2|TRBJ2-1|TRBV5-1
TGCGCCAGCTGTAGCGGGAGACCCTACAATGAGCAGTTCTTC
CASCSGRPYNEQFF
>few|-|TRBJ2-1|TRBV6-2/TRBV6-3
TGTGCCAGCAGTTACTCGTTGGCGGGGTTCCGCTACAATGAGCAGTTCTTC
CASSYSLAGFRYNEQFF
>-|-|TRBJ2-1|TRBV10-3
TGTGCCATCAGTGAATCGGTAAATGAGCAGTTCTTC
CAISESVNEQFF
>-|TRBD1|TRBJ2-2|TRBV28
TGTGCCAGCAGCAGGCCTCGACAGGGCTATTTATCCCCCGGGGAGCTGTTTTTT
CASSRPRQGYLSPGELFF
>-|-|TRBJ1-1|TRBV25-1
TGTGCCACCCGGTCGGGGGGCGCGAGCACTGAAGCTTTCTTT
CATRSGGASTEAFF
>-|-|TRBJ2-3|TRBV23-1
TGCGCCAGCAGCCCCCAGGAAGACACAGATACGCAGTATTTT
CASSPQEDTDTQYF
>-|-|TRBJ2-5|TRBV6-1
TGTGCCAGCAGTGACGCCGGGACTTACCAAGAGACCCAGTACTTC
CASSDAGTYQETQYF